This TCR beta chain stems from a study of T-cell memory formation after mild COVID-19. Looked up from germline, CDR1 is SGHRS and CDR2 is YFSETQ. The V gene end was trimmed by 3 bases and the J gene end by 6 bases; junction bases not matched to a gene: 6. This CDR3 spans 14 amino acids. TCRdb re-called the 5' RACE reads through MiXCR, storing one row per CDR3 protein. The sample gives more than 55,000 distinct CDR3 sequences, 8% to 10% of which show up once; more than 0.95% is in the top ten. This clonotype was recorded a few times. V usage is TRBV5-1 and J usage is TRBJ1-2; TRBD1 matches at 9 bases. This sequence originates from a man aged 18 to 35 who had mild COVID-19 (a few samples of this study predate the infection). Cell type and time point are not known. Sequencing input: PBMCs or a T cell subset sorted from them (not recorded which). CDR3 nucleotides: TGCGCCAGCAGCTCGCAACAGGGGGCGGATGGCTACACCTTC. Translation: CASSSQQGADGYTF. Full variable domain (remainder filled in from reference TRBV5-1 and TRBJ1-2): KAGVTQTPRYLIKTRGQQVTLSCSPISGHRSVSWYQQTPGQGLQFLFEYFSETQRNKGNFPGRFSGRQFSNSRSEMNVSTLELGDSALYLCASSSQQGADGYTFGSGTRLTVV.